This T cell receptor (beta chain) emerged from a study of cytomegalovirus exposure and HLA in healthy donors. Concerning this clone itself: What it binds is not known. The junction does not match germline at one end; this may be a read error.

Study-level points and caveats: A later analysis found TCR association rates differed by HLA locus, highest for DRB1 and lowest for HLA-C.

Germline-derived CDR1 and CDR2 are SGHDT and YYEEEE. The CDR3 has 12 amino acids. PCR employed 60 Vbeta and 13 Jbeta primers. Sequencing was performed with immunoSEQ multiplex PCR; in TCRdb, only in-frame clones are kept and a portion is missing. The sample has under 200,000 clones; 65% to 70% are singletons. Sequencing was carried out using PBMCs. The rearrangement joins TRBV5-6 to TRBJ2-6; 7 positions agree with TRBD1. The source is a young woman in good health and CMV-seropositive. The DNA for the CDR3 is TGTGCCAGCGCCGCAGGGGGCAACGTCCTGACTTTC. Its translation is CASAAGGNVLTF.